This TCR beta chain was sequenced during a study of T cells in Graves' hyperthyroidism and ophthalmopathy. For the study at large: Peripheral blood draws took place at initial diagnosis, ahead of any treatment.

Study results and limitations: Blood also carried most thyroid clonotypes expanded above 0.001.

Germline-derived CDR1 and CDR2 are SGDLS and YYNGEE. There are 17 residues in the CDR3. J gave up 6 bases and V 4 bases, and 16 bases lay outside the gene matches. Researchers took RNA transcripts and amplified the TCR beta CDR3 regions from them. TCR CDR3 regions were first amplified by RT-PCR with HTBI primers. TCRdb reanalysed the multiplex PCR reads using MiXCR and keeps one entry per CDR3 protein. The table lists under 550,000 distinct CDR3 sequences, just under 20% of them singletons, with roughly 50% in the top ten. This clonotype has more than one count but fewer than ten. Its antigen is as yet unknown.

Sequencing used blood. This clonotype originated in a middle-aged man with Graves' ophthalmopathy. V is TRBV9 and J is TRBJ2-1; 7 bases are shared with TRBD2. The CDR3 is CASSPPGFAGVGNEQFF. CDR3 coding DNA: TGTGCCAGCAGCCCCCCAGGTTTTGCGGGGGTTGGCAATGAGCAGTTCTTC.